These 8 T cell receptor beta chains were all obtained from the same sample, sequenced in a study of cytomegalovirus exposure and HLA in healthy donors. Sequencing used immunoSEQ multiplex PCR; TCRdb keeps in-frame clones, though not all of them. Here the sample spans about 150,000 clones, about 86% being singletons. Sequenced input: PBMCs. These receptors all come from a human donor in good health.

The rearrangement links TRBV13 to TRBJ2-1; the D gene is possibly TRBD1 (5 bases). Germline lookup yields CDR1 PRHDT and CDR2 FYEKMQ (reference sequence). Trimming removed 5 bases from V and 0 bases from J, with 11 bases in between. The CDR3 loop spans 15 amino acids. For the CDR3, the DNA is TGTGCCAGCAGCCCCAGGGTTAACTCCTACAATGAGCAGTTCTTC. Translated: CASSPRVNSYNEQFF.

CDR3 region: CASTLAGGSNEQFF. DNA of the CDR3: TGCGCCAGCACTCTAGCGGGAGGTAGCAATGAGCAGTTCTTC. The J gene is TRBJ2-1, the V gene TRBV5-1; 11 bases fit TRBD2. The CDR3 totals 14 residues. CDR1 is SGHRS, CDR2 YFSETQ, per germline. J was trimmed by 6 bases and V by 6 bases; bases with no gene match: 5.

Written as DNA, the CDR3 is TGTGCCAGCAGCTTGGGACAGTCGGGTCTTGGGGGCTACACCTTC. This codes for CASSLGQSGLGGYTF. The gene calls are TRBV11-2 and TRBJ1-2; 7 nucleotides line up with TRBD1. Trimming removed 3 bases from V and 8 bases from J; junction bases left unmatched: 12. CDR1 and CDR2 (germline): SGHAT, FQNNGV. The CDR3 contains 15 residues.

This clone is a singleton in its sample. This sequence joins TRBV7-2 and TRBJ2-1, with D possibly matching TRBD1 (6 bases). V shed 5 bases and J shed 7 bases, with 15 bases lying between them. Germline assignment: CDR1 SGHTA and CDR2 FQGNSA. This CDR3 is built from 14 residues. The CDR3 loop is CASSRGQLGNEQFF. The CDR3 DNA sequence: TGTGCCAGCAGCCGAGGACAGCTGGGGAATGAGCAGTTCTTC.

The V and J genes are TRBV29-1 and TRBJ1-2; 8 nucleotides match TRBD1. V was clipped by 6 bases and J by 6 bases; unmatched bases: 12. Germline CDR1 reads SQVTM; CDR2 reads ANQGSEA. The CDR3 totals 14 residues. The CDR3 coding sequence is TGCAGCGTCGACGACCGGGACAGGTTTGATGGCTACACCTTC. Translation gives CSVDDRDRFDGYTF.

The rearrangement joins TRBV9 to TRBJ1-5; 7 bases match TRBD1. The CDR3 runs to 14 residues. Trimming cost V 3 bases and J 4 bases; bases outside gene matches: 4. Germline V CDR1 and CDR2: SGDLS, YYNGEE. The CDR3 sequence is CASSATTGNQPQHF. In nucleotides, the CDR3 is TGTGCCAGCAGCGCGACGACAGGGAATCAGCCCCAGCATTTT.

V is TRBV18 and J is TRBJ1-3, with D hard to call. Trimming stripped 4 bases from V and 3 bases from J, with 10 bases between. The CDR3 sequence is 14 residues long. CDR1 is KGHSH, CDR2 LQKENI, per germline. DNA of the CDR3: TGTGCCAGCTCACTGGACTCCCTTGGAAACACCATATATTTT. This codes for CASSLDSLGNTIYF.

The chain is built from TRBV18 and TRBJ2-7; D might be TRBD1 (6 bases). Germline V lookup: CDR1 KGHSH, CDR2 LQKENI. The V and J ends lost 2 bases and 6 bases respectively, with 14 bases between them. The CDR3 is 14 amino acids. For the CDR3, the DNA is TGTGCCAGCTCACCAAGGGGGTTTACCAGCGAGCAGTACTTC. Translating it yields CASSPRGFTSEQYF.